The 11 T cell receptor beta chains listed next were all sequenced from one sample in a study of blood T cell repertoires in COVID-19. This table comes from immunoSEQ multiplex PCR, and its TCRdb copy is limited to in-frame clones, with some not included. The sample includes about 92,000 clones, about 70% of them seen just once. What was sequenced was peripheral blood. The receptors derive from a woman aged 60-75 years in a cohort sampled during active or convalescent COVID-19.

CDR3 in DNA: TGTGCCAGCAGTGTTAGCGGGGAATTCGGAGAGACCCAGTACTTC. Its protein is CASSVSGEFGETQYF. V usage is TRBV25-1 and J usage is TRBJ2-5; 8 bases map to TRBD2. The length of the CDR3 is 15 residues. Germline values: CDR1 MGHDK, CDR2 SYGVNS. V lost 4 bases, J lost 4 bases, and 8 bases stayed unmatched.

The chain carries TRBV11-1 and TRBJ2-2; D is perhaps TRBD2 (7 bases). The CDR3 is 15 amino acids. Trimming stripped 5 bases from V and 4 bases from J, with 14 bases between. Germline CDR1 reads SGHAT; CDR2 reads FQDESV (reference sequence). CDR3 amino acids: CASSPSRGATGELFF. The CDR3 DNA sequence: TGTGCCAGCAGCCCCTCTCGGGGGGCCACCGGGGAGCTGTTTTTT.

This chain links TRBV20-1 with TRBJ2-2, with 8 bases that match TRBD2. Trimming took 3 bases from V and 5 from J; bases not matched to a gene: 11. The germline CDR1 and CDR2 sequences are DFQATT and SNEGSKA (reference sequence). The CDR3 contains 16 residues. Here the CDR3 reads CSASQLGGGWTGELFF. The CDR3 coding sequence is TGCAGTGCTAGTCAACTCGGGGGGGGCTGGACCGGGGAGCTGTTTTTT.

The gene calls are TRBV7-9 and TRBJ1-4, with D hard to call. Germline V CDR1 and CDR2: SEHNR, FQNEAQ (reference sequence). Trimming cost V 7 bases and J 7 bases, with 7 bases left between them. The CDR3 consists of 11 residues. CDR3 nucleotides: TGTGCCAGCACCGCGGGTGAAAAACTGTTTTTT. Encoded protein: CASTAGEKLFF. Full variable domain (rest looked up from reference TRBV7-9 and TRBJ1-4): DTGVSQNPRHKITKRGQNVTFRCDPISEHNRLYWYRQTLGQGPEFLTYFQNEAQLEKSRLLSDRFSAERPKGSFSTLEIQRTEQGDSAMYLCASTAGEKLFFGSGTQLSVL.

This chain connects TRBV5-1 to TRBJ2-5; TRBD2 matches at 7 bases. From germline, CDR1 is SGHRS and CDR2 YFSETQ. This CDR3 contains 15 residues. V was clipped by 4 bases and J by 4 bases; unmatched bases: 10. DNA of the CDR3: TGCGCCAGCAGCGAGCAGCCGGGGGGAAGAGAGACCCAGTACTTC. Translating it yields CASSEQPGGRETQYF.

The table lists this clone with a few counts. The chain combines TRBV2 with TRBJ2-7; 8 nucleotides match TRBD1. The CDR3 is made up of 17 amino acids. The V gene's germline CDR1 is SNHLY and CDR2 FYNNEI. The trim removed 0 bases at V and 3 bases at J, leaving 10 bases unmatched. CDR3 sequence (DNA): TGTGCCAGCAGTGAAGCGCTTCTCCGGACAGGGTTCTACGAGCAGTACTTC. Residues: CASSEALLRTGFYEQYF.

V gene TRBV9 combines with J gene TRBJ2-1, with D tentatively TRBD1 (6 bases). V lost 4 bases to trimming and J lost 4 bases, with 15 bases between them. CDR1 SGDLS and CDR2 YYNGEE come from the germline V gene. This CDR3 contains 15 residues. The chain's CDR3 is CASSSRLGAYNEQFF. DNA of the CDR3: TGTGCCAGCAGCTCTAGATTGGGGGCTTACAATGAGCAGTTCTTC.

This clone appeared a few times. This chain uses TRBV7-6 with TRBJ1-4; D might be TRBD1 (5 bases). The V gene's germline CDR1 is SGHVS and CDR2 FNYEAQ. The CDR3 totals 16 residues. V dropped 3 bases and J dropped 8 bases, with 19 bases sitting between them. This CDR3 is CASSLPMGGFHEKLFF. CDR3 nucleotides: TGTGCCAGCAGCTTGCCTATGGGGGGGTTTCACGAAAAACTGTTTTTT.

This clone turned up a few times. The V call is TRBV7-2, the J call TRBJ2-5, with 8 bases aligning to TRBD2. The CDR3 is made up of 16 amino acids. Trimming cost V 1 base and J 4 bases; bases outside gene matches: 8. CDR1 and CDR2 (germline): SGHTA, FQGNSA. The CDR3 nucleotides read TGTGCCAGCAGCTTAGGACACCGGGGGGGCCGAGAGACCCAGTACTTC. This sequence encodes CASSLGHRGGRETQYF.

The chain links TRBV4-3 to TRBJ1-6; D is perhaps TRBD1 (6 bases). The CDR3 loop spans 16 amino acids. Germline V gives CDR1 LGHNA, CDR2 YSLEER. V lost 4 bases to trimming and J lost 8 bases, with 18 bases between them. The CDR3 coding sequence is TGCGCCAGCAGCCCTCTCCCCCCCAGGGGAGATTCACCCCTCCACTTT. Residues: CASSPLPPRGDSPLHF.

CDR3 loop: CASKERGGSYEQYF. The DNA for the CDR3 is TGTGCCAGCAAAGAACGGGGGGGCTCCTACGAGCAGTACTTC. The rearrangement links TRBV4-2 to TRBJ2-7; 8 positions match TRBD2. Germline CDR1 reads LGHNA; CDR2 reads YNFKEQ. The J segment lost 0 bases and the V segment lost 7 bases, leaving 5 bases of the junction unmatched. The CDR3 contains 14 residues.